This TCR beta chain was sequenced in a study of blood T cell repertoires in COVID-19. On the study more broadly: Sources were T cells, B-cell-depleted T cells, or PBMCs; the material itself was cDNA or gDNA.

Clones were sequenced by immunoSEQ multiplex PCR, and TCRdb holds only the in-frame ones, with some missing. The sample includes roughly 250,000 clones, around 89% of them seen just once. Individuals aged about 18 to 90 years were recruited from approximately 22 US areas. Deletions cut 2 bases from V and 6 bases from J, with 15 bases between. This CDR3 comprises 14 residues. Per germline, CDR1 SGHRS and CDR2 YFSETQ. The chain employs TRBV5-1 and TRBJ2-7, with D tentatively TRBD2 (6 bases). The sequencing input was PBMCs or T cells enriched from blood (not recorded which). This receptor was identified in a woman in her thirties or forties with acute COVID-19. The CDR3 is CASSFGTPVFEQYF. The CDR3 DNA sequence: TGCGCCAGCAGCTTCGGGACTCCTGTCTTCGAGCAGTACTTC. The variable domain in full, completed from reference TRBV5-1 and TRBJ2-7, reads KAGVTQTPRYLIKTRGQQVTLSCSPISGHRSVSWYQQTPGQGLQFLFEYFSETQRNKGNFPGRFSGRQFSNSRSEMNVSTLELGDSALYLCASSFGTPVFEQYFGPGTRLTVT.